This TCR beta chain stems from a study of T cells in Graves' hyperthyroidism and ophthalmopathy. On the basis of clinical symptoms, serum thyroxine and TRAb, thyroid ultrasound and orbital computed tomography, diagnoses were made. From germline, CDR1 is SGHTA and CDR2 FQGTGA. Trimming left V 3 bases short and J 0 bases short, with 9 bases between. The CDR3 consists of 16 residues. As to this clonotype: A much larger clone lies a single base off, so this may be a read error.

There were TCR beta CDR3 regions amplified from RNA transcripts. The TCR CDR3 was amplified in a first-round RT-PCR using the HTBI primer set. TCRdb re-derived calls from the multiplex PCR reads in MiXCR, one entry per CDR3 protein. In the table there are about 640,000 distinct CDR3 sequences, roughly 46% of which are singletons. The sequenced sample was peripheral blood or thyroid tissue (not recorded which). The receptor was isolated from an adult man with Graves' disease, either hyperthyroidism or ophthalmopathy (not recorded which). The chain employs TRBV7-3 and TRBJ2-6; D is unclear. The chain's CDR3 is CASSFTPGSGANVLTF. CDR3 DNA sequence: TGTGCCAGCAGCTTCACTCCCGGCTCTGGGGCCAACGTCCTGACTTTC.